These 27 T cell receptor beta chains came from one sample sequenced in a study of blood T cell repertoires in COVID-19. Only in-frame clones appear in the TCRdb table, and some are missing; sequencing was by immunoSEQ multiplex PCR. The sample has roughly 200,000 clones, 85% seen once. Sequenced: PBMCs or T cells enriched from blood (not recorded which). These receptors all come from a middle-aged man who had recovered from COVID-19.

This clone was counted only a few times. This chain links TRBV18 with TRBJ2-1; 10 nucleotides align to TRBD2. The CDR3 is made up of 16 amino acids. V gave up 5 bases and J gave up 4 bases; unmatched junction bases: 8. Germline V lookup: CDR1 KGHSH, CDR2 LQKENI. Here the CDR3 DNA reads TGTGCCAGCTCATCGTCTAGCGGGAGCTTATACAATGAGCAGTTCTTC. Protein: CASSSSSGSLYNEQFF.

This chain uses TRBV5-4 with TRBJ2-3; the D gene is possibly TRBD1 (6 bases). CDR3 length equals 15 residues. Germline V gives CDR1 SGHNT, CDR2 YYREEE (reference sequence). Trimming stripped 2 bases from V and 4 bases from J, with 14 bases between. The CDR3 protein is CASSFPSGDPDTQYF. CDR3 DNA sequence: TGTGCCAGCAGCTTCCCTTCAGGGGACCCAGATACGCAGTATTTT.

The chain has TRBV30 and TRBJ2-7, with TRBD1 as a possible D gene (6 bases). The V end was cut by 3 bases, the J end by 4 bases, with 19 bases between. Germline CDR1 reads GTSNPN; CDR2 reads SVGIG (reference sequence). The CDR3 has 15 residues. For the CDR3, the DNA is TGTGCCTGGAGAAAAAATCAGGGGAATGTGTACGAGCAGTACTTC. This translates into CAWRKNQGNVYEQYF.

This chain uses TRBV13 with TRBJ2-3; possible D gene TRBD1, 6 bases. Germline assignment: CDR1 PRHDT and CDR2 FYEKMQ (reference sequence). V lost 4 bases to trimming and J lost 0 bases, with 11 bases between them. The CDR3 is 15 amino acids. The CDR3 loop is CASSSGQKSTDTQYF. The CDR3, as DNA: TGTGCCAGCAGCTCCGGACAGAAAAGCACAGATACGCAGTATTTT.

This sequence joins TRBV12-2 and TRBJ1-5; the D call TRBD1 from the table was never checked on the DNA. TRBV12-2 is tagged as a pseudogene. CDR3 length: 16 amino acids. The chain's CDR3 is CASRLADRGSNQPQHF. The CDR3 DNA follows: TGTGCAAGTCGCTTAGCCGACAGGGGTAGCAATCAGCCCCAGCATTTT.

The chain is built from TRBV12-5 and TRBJ2-3; TRBD1 matches 8 bases. The CDR3 covers 12 residues. J gave up 12 bases and V 3 bases, and 5 bases lay outside the gene matches. Germline CDR1 LGHNT, CDR2 FRNRAP. CDR3 nucleotides: TGTGCTAGTGGTTTCGGACAGGGCCCTCAGTATTTT. It yields the protein CASGFGQGPQYF.

The chain uses TRBV5-4 and TRBJ2-3; 9 bases align to TRBD2. Losses at the gene ends were 3 bases for V and 2 bases for J; bases not matched to a gene: 13. Per the germline V gene, CDR1 is SGHNT and CDR2 is YYREEE (reference sequence). The CDR3 is 18 residues long. CDR3 loop: CASSSWGTSRFYTDTQYF. Here the CDR3 DNA reads TGTGCCAGCAGCTCGTGGGGGACTAGCCGGTTTTACACAGATACGCAGTATTTT.

The chain recombines TRBV9 with TRBJ2-1; the D gene is possibly TRBD2 (6 bases). This CDR3 spans 16 amino acids. CDR1 is SGDLS, CDR2 YYNGEE, per germline. The V end lost 3 bases, the J end lost 9 bases, and 22 bases lay between the germline ends. The CDR3 DNA is TGTGCCAGCAGCGCGCAAGTGGGCGGGACGGTGGGTGAGCAGTTCTTC. This encodes CASSAQVGGTVGEQFF.

This clone showed up just a few times. The chain carries TRBV3-1 (or the pseudogene TRBV3-2) and TRBJ1-1; 7 bases agree with TRBD1. CDR1 is LGHDT, CDR2 YNNKEL, per germline (reference sequence). The CDR3 has 14 residues. Germline trimming cut 7 bases from V and 3 bases from J; bases unmatched to any gene: 8. For the CDR3, the DNA is TGTGCCAGCACCAACAGGGGATATGACACTGAAGCTTTCTTT. Translation gives CASTNRGYDTEAFF.

This clone was observed a single time. This sequence joins TRBV5-1 and TRBJ2-6; a possible D gene is TRBD2 (5 bases). The CDR3 totals 16 residues. Germline lookup yields CDR1 SGHRS and CDR2 YFSETQ. Deletions cut 3 bases from V and 2 bases from J, with 12 bases between. This chain's CDR3 is CASSSPRGTGANVLTF. The CDR3 DNA follows: TGCGCCAGCAGCTCCCCACGGGGTACTGGGGCCAACGTCCTGACTTTC.

The gene calls are TRBV28 and TRBJ2-7; D is uncertain. The CDR3 totals 14 residues. Germline CDR1 reads MDHEN; CDR2 reads SYDVKM. Deletions cut 5 bases from V and 1 base from J, with 12 bases between. DNA of the CDR3: TGTGCCAGCAGTCCTTTAGCCGGATCCTACGAGCAGTACTTC. Its protein is CASSPLAGSYEQYF.

The chain combines TRBV10-3 with TRBJ2-1, with TRBD2 matching 13 bases. CDR1 is ENHRY and CDR2 is SYGVKD in the germline V gene. J lost 7 bases, V lost 3 bases, and 12 bases had no gene match. The CDR3 is made up of 18 amino acids. CDR3 region: CAISDGTSGRGASNEQFF. The CDR3, as DNA: TGTGCCATCAGTGATGGAACTAGCGGGAGGGGGGCCTCAAATGAGCAGTTCTTC.

In its sample, this clone was seen a few times. The chain combines TRBV7-2 with TRBJ1-1; D is undetermined. Per germline, CDR1 SGHTA and CDR2 FQGNSA. V was shortened by 4 bases and J by 1 base, with 10 bases between the two germline ends. The CDR3 totals 14 residues. The CDR3 loop reads CASSSSHRNTEAFF. The CDR3 region has the DNA TGTGCCAGCAGCTCCTCTCACAGGAACACTGAAGCTTTCTTT.

This clone was found many times. The chain employs TRBV14 and TRBJ2-7; TRBD1 agrees at 7 bases. CDR3 length: 15 residues. The V gene's germline CDR1 is SGHDN and CDR2 FVKESK. Trimming at V came to 3 bases and at J to 3 bases, leaving 8 bases not matched to a gene. The CDR3 DNA follows: TGTGCCAGCAGCCAGGGGATGGGACAGCTCTACGAGCAGTACTTC. Its translation: CASSQGMGQLYEQYF.

This clone was observed a few times. This chain uses TRBV4-2 with TRBJ1-1; tentative D call: TRBD1 (5 bases). The CDR3 runs 15 residues. The germline gives CDR1 LGHNA, CDR2 YNFKEQ. V shed 3 bases and J shed 4 bases, with 15 bases lying between them. The chain's CDR3 is CASSQAGGKVTEAFF. The CDR3 region has the DNA TGTGCCAGCAGCCAGGCGGGGGGGAAGGTCACTGAAGCTTTCTTT.

CDR3 amino acids: CASRPPGTGAVKNIQYF. Written as DNA, the CDR3 is TGTGCAAGTCGCCCCCCCGGGACAGGGGCCGTCAAAAACATTCAGTACTTC. The V call is TRBV12-2, the J call TRBJ2-4; the table assigns TRBD1, which was not confirmed against the DNA. TRBV12-2 is described as a pseudogene. This CDR3 is built from 17 residues.

This chain connects TRBV9 to TRBJ2-3; weak D call: TRBD2 (6 bases). The CDR3 spans 17 residues. The germline V and J ends were trimmed by 0 bases and 7 bases, with 21 bases remaining between them. The germline gives CDR1 SGDLS, CDR2 YYNGEE. For the CDR3, the DNA is TGTGCCAGCAGCGTAGACGGAGGGCCGGGCCTAGGGTATACGCAGTATTTT. This codes for CASSVDGGPGLGYTQYF.

The J gene is TRBJ1-3, the V gene TRBV18; D is unclear. V lost 1 base to trimming and J lost 4 bases, with 5 bases between them. Germline V CDR1 and CDR2: KGHSH, LQKENI. This CDR3 is 13 amino acids long. CDR3 loop: CASSPLSGNTIYF. The CDR3 DNA follows: TGTGCCAGCTCACCACTTTCGGGAAACACCATATATTTT.

In this sample, this clone turned up once. The V gene is TRBV6-5, the J gene TRBJ1-5, with 9 positions matching TRBD1. There are 14 residues in the CDR3. V dropped 6 bases and J dropped 6; count of bases not matched to a gene: 6. Germline lookup yields CDR1 MNHEY and CDR2 SVGAGI. The CDR3 DNA reads as TGTGCCAGCAGACCGGGACAGGGTGGTCAGCCCCAGCATTTT. Amino acids: CASRPGQGGQPQHF.

CDR3 bases: TGTGCCTGGAGAAGCGCTAGCGGGAGGAACTACAATGAGCAGTTCTTC. Translated, it gives CAWRSASGRNYNEQFF. J is TRBJ2-1 and V is TRBV30, with 11 bases identical to TRBD2. CDR3 size: 16 residues. Germline CDR1 and CDR2: GTSNPN and SVGIG (reference sequence). With 3 bases clipped from V and 3 bases from J, the junction kept 7 bases outside the gene matches.

The chain employs TRBV7-2 and TRBJ2-1; maybe TRBD2 (5 bases). Germline CDR1 and CDR2: SGHTA and FQGNSA. The CDR3 spans 14 residues. The ends were cut back, 8 bases at V and 9 bases at J, with 20 bases in the middle. For the CDR3, the DNA is TGTGCCAGCGGTCCGGGCATCGGGGTTGGTGAGCAGTTCTTC. This encodes CASGPGIGVGEQFF.

This clone showed up just once. This rearrangement joins TRBV14 to TRBJ1-3, with TRBD1 matching over 9 bases. CDR3 length: 15 residues. Per germline, CDR1 SGHDN and CDR2 FVKESK. The trim removed 0 bases at V and 4 bases at J, leaving 1 base unmatched. CDR3 in amino acids: CASSQETGGGNTIYF. CDR3 DNA sequence: TGTGCCAGCAGCCAAGAAACAGGGGGCGGAAACACCATATATTTT.

This chain uses TRBV30 with TRBJ2-4, with 7 bases matching TRBD2. CDR1 and CDR2 from the germline V gene are GTSNPN and SVGIG (reference sequence). V was pared by 2 bases and J by 10 bases, with 11 bases of the junction left unmatched. This CDR3 contains 14 residues. Here the CDR3 reads CAWSPGRGSTIQYF. The CDR3, as DNA: TGTGCCTGGAGTCCAGGGAGGGGTAGTACTATTCAGTACTTC.

The sample holds one count of this clone. The chain carries TRBV7-3 and TRBJ2-1; TRBD1 might be the D (6 bases). Germline assignment: CDR1 SGHTA and CDR2 FQGTGA. The germline V and J ends were trimmed by 6 bases and 9 bases, with 18 bases remaining between them. This CDR3 contains 14 residues. CDR3: CASSQGFLAGEQFF. In DNA form, the CDR3 reads TGTGCCAGCAGTCAGGGGTTTCTTGCAGGTGAGCAGTTCTTC.

This chain joins TRBV11-2 and TRBJ2-1; 11 positions match TRBD1. The V gene's germline CDR1 is SGHAT and CDR2 FQNNGV. This CDR3 comprises 14 residues. V dropped 0 bases and J dropped 13; count of bases not matched to a gene: 5. This CDR3 reads CASSLDKDRGPQFF. The CDR3 DNA sequence: TGTGCCAGCAGCTTAGATAAGGACAGGGGGCCCCAGTTCTTC.

This chain joins TRBV5-6 and TRBJ2-3; weak D call: TRBD2 (6 bases). The CDR3 contains 13 residues. The V and J ends lost 2 bases and 5 bases respectively, with 9 bases between them. Looked up from germline, CDR1 is SGHDT and CDR2 is YYEEEE. The CDR3 region has the DNA TGTGCCAGCAGCTTTGGGACTGAAGATACGCAGTATTTT. Amino acid sequence: CASSFGTEDTQYF.

This clone was counted a single time. The rearrangement uses TRBV6-5 and TRBJ2-1; 14 bases agree with TRBD2. The germline V gene has CDR1 MNHEY and CDR2 SVGAGI. The CDR3 consists of 16 residues. V was clipped by 4 bases and J by 5 bases; unmatched bases: 4. CDR3 protein: CASSSLTSGRDNEQFF. The CDR3 DNA reads TGTGCCAGCAGTTCCCTGACTAGCGGGAGGGACAATGAGCAGTTCTTC.